The 30 T cell receptor beta chains below were found in one sample sequenced in a study of cytomegalovirus exposure and HLA in healthy donors. Using immunoSEQ multiplex PCR, the repertoire was profiled, and TCRdb retains in-frame clones only, with some absent. The data show about 150,000 clones, with approximately 94% seen just once and roughly 1.9% held by the top ten. Material: PBMCs. These receptors all stem from a young man in good health and CMV-seropositive.

As DNA, the CDR3 is TGTGCCAGCAGTTACGAACAGGGGGAAAAACTGTTTTTT. It yields the protein CASSYEQGEKLFF. The rearrangement links TRBV6-5 to TRBJ1-4, with 7 positions matching TRBD1. The germline CDR1 and CDR2 sequences are MNHEY and SVGAGI. CDR3 length: 13 residues. The V gene end was trimmed by 2 bases and the J gene end by 8 bases; junction bases not matched to a gene: 2.

This rearrangement joins TRBV6-5 to TRBJ1-2; D ambiguous. The length of the CDR3 is 16 residues. The V end was cut by 0 bases, the J end by 3 bases, with 14 bases between. Germline values: CDR1 MNHEY, CDR2 SVGAGI. This chain's CDR3 is CASSYSWATGDYGYTF. The CDR3 coding sequence is TGTGCCAGCAGTTACTCTTGGGCCACCGGGGACTATGGCTACACCTTC.

The chain carries TRBV11-2 and TRBJ2-3; TRBD1 matches 11 bases. This CDR3 has 15 amino acids. The V and J ends lost 5 bases and 4 bases, in that order; junction bases with no gene match: 5. The germline gives CDR1 SGHAT, CDR2 FQNNGV. CDR3 nucleotide sequence: TGTGCCAGCAGCCCCCGGGACAGGGGGGCAGATACGCAGTATTTT. Translation gives CASSPRDRGADTQYF.

The J gene is TRBJ2-7, the V gene TRBV6-5, with 12 positions matching TRBD2. Germline CDR1 reads MNHEY; CDR2 reads SVGAGI. There are 15 residues in the CDR3. After removal of 7 bases from V and 2 bases from J, the junction contained 6 bases not matched to a gene. In nucleotides, the CDR3 is TGTGCCAGCACTCTACTAGCGGGAGGCCCCTACGAGCAGTACTTC. It yields the protein CASTLLAGGPYEQYF.

The chain combines TRBV7-3 with TRBJ2-3; D gene uncertain. CDR1 is SGHTA, CDR2 FQGTGA, per germline. This CDR3 contains 16 residues. Trimming cost V 0 bases and J 2 bases, with 12 bases left between them. The CDR3 loop is CASSLTPNYPTDTQYF. The CDR3 bases are TGTGCCAGCAGCTTAACCCCGAACTATCCCACAGATACGCAGTATTTT.

This chain uses TRBV10-1 with TRBJ2-1; D might be TRBD2 (5 bases). Trimming took 8 bases from V and 0 from J, leaving 11 bases between them. Germline V gene sequence: CDR1 WNHNN, CDR2 SYGVQD (reference sequence). The length of the CDR3 is 14 residues. CDR3 DNA sequence: TGCGCCAGCCAGGTTGGGAGCTCCTACAATGAGCAGTTCTTC. Translated: CASQVGSSYNEQFF.

The gene calls are TRBV2 and TRBJ2-7; 7 nucleotides line up with TRBD1. The V and J ends lost 3 bases and 4 bases, in that order; junction bases with no gene match: 6. CDR3 size: 14 residues. Germline V CDR1 and CDR2: SNHLY, FYNNEI. The CDR3 spells CASSDQGEWYEQYF. Written as DNA, the CDR3 is TGTGCCAGCAGTGATCAGGGGGAATGGTACGAGCAGTACTTC.

The chain combines TRBV4-1 with TRBJ2-7; D is perhaps TRBD2 (5 bases). CDR1 MGHRA and CDR2 YSYEKL come from the germline V gene. The CDR3 consists of 16 residues. V dropped 4 bases and J dropped 3 bases, with 19 bases sitting between them. The CDR3 spells CASSPSGTGSGYEQYF. The CDR3 coding sequence is TGCGCCAGCAGCCCCAGTGGTACGGGGTCGGGCTACGAGCAGTACTTC.

The CDR3 sequence is CASSLDAVPYEQYF. CDR3 nucleotide sequence: TGTGCCAGCAGCTTGGATGCGGTTCCATACGAGCAGTACTTC. J is TRBJ2-7 and V is TRBV5-6; no clear D. V dropped 0 bases and J dropped 4 bases, with 11 bases sitting between them. CDR3 length: 14 residues. The germline CDR1 and CDR2 sequences are SGHDT and YYEEEE.

The chain links TRBV5-1 to TRBJ1-1; D remains unclear. Germline V gives CDR1 SGHRS, CDR2 YFSETQ. V was shortened by 1 base and J by 4 bases, with 8 bases between the two germline ends. The length of the CDR3 is 13 residues. The CDR3 protein is CASSLSPVTEAFF. CDR3 sequence (DNA): TGCGCCAGCAGCTTGTCCCCCGTCACTGAAGCTTTCTTT.

The chain is built from TRBV5-1 and TRBJ2-7; D might be TRBD2 (5 bases). Germline V gene lookup returns CDR1 SGHRS and CDR2 YFSETQ. V gave up 4 bases and J gave up 4 bases, with 18 bases separating them. The CDR3 contains 15 residues. The CDR3 sequence: CASSPSSGSYYEQYF. The CDR3 DNA is TGCGCCAGCAGCCCTAGTTCGGGGTCCTATTACGAGCAGTACTTC. The full variable domain, in which reference TRBV5-1 and TRBJ2-7 provide the parts outside the CDR3, is KAGVTQTPRYLIKTRGQQVTLSCSPISGHRSVSWYQQTPGQGLQFLFEYFSETQRNKGNFPGRFSGRQFSNSRSEMNVSTLELGDSALYLCASSPSSGSYYEQYFGPGTRLTVT.

This sequence joins TRBV5-1 and TRBJ2-2; 14 bases agree with TRBD2. Per the germline V gene, CDR1 is SGHRS and CDR2 is YFSETQ. This CDR3 region has 17 residues. The ends lost 1 base at V and 6 bases at J; junction bases unmatched: 5. CDR3 nucleotide sequence: TGCGCCAGCAGCTTGAGACTAGCGGGAGGGCCGTCCGGGGAGCTGTTTTTT. It specifies CASSLRLAGGPSGELFF. The full variable domain, rest sourced from reference TRBV5-1 and TRBJ2-2, is KAGVTQTPRYLIKTRGQQVTLSCSPISGHRSVSWYQQTPGQGLQFLFEYFSETQRNKGNFPGRFSGRQFSNSRSEMNVSTLELGDSALYLCASSLRLAGGPSGELFFGEGSRLTVL.

The rearrangement uses TRBV2 and TRBJ2-7, with 12 bases fitting TRBD1. CDR1 is SNHLY and CDR2 is FYNNEI in the germline V gene. The trim removed 3 bases at V and 6 bases at J, leaving 6 bases unmatched. The CDR3 extends over 15 amino acids. CDR3: CASSDGGTGGLEQYF. In DNA, the CDR3 is TGTGCCAGCAGTGATGGGGGGACAGGGGGCCTCGAGCAGTACTTC.

CDR3 DNA: TGTGCCAGCAGCGGCACCGGGACAGGGGCTTGGGATGAGCAGTTCTTC. Encoded protein: CASSGTGTGAWDEQFF. The chain links TRBV13 to TRBJ2-1, with 10 bases aligning to TRBD1. V lost 5 bases to trimming and J lost 8 bases; unmatched junction nucleotides: 12. Looked up from germline, CDR1 is PRHDT and CDR2 is FYEKMQ (reference sequence). The CDR3 totals 16 residues.

J is TRBJ2-1 and V is TRBV11-3; D is possibly TRBD2 (6 bases). V was shortened by 5 bases and J by 4 bases, with 15 bases between the two germline ends. The CDR3 has 15 residues. Per the germline V gene, CDR1 is SGHNT and CDR2 is YENEEA. The CDR3 DNA sequence: TGTGCCAGCAGCAATCCGGGGGAAGATTACAATGAGCAGTTCTTC. Translation: CASSNPGEDYNEQFF. Full variable domain (rest looked up from reference TRBV11-3 and TRBJ2-1): EAGVVQSPRYKIIEKKQPVAFWCNPISGHNTLYWYLQNLGQGPELLIRYENEEAVDDSQLPKDRFSAERLKGVDSTLKIQPAELGDSAVYLCASSNPGEDYNEQFFGPGTRLTVL.

The chain uses TRBV6-6 and TRBJ1-2, with 7 bases that match TRBD1. This CDR3 has 14 residues. V was pared by 7 bases and J by 5 bases, with 10 bases of the junction left unmatched. Germline V gene lookup returns CDR1 MNHNY and CDR2 SVGAGI (reference sequence). The CDR3 DNA reads TGTGCCAGCACCTACTTAGACAGGGAATATGGCTACACCTTC. This translates into CASTYLDREYGYTF.

V and J are TRBV2 and TRBJ2-6, with D unresolved. Germline-derived CDR1 and CDR2 are SNHLY and FYNNEI. The V gene lost 0 bases and the J gene lost 1 base, with 4 bases spanning the gap. The CDR3 is 15 residues long. The CDR3 DNA follows: TGTGCCAGCAGTGAAGCCCCATCTGGGGCCAACGTCCTGACTTTC. Protein product: CASSEAPSGANVLTF.

V is TRBV10-2 and J is TRBJ2-2; unclear D gene. This CDR3 spans 13 amino acids. With 2 bases removed from V and 8 bases from J, the gap between germline ends came to 9 bases. Germline V gene data show CDR1 as WSHSY and CDR2 as SAAADI. The CDR3 nucleotides are TGCGCCAGCAGTGAGGCTAGTATAGGGGAGCTGTTTTTT. It specifies CASSEASIGELFF.

The chain links TRBV2 to TRBJ1-6, with a weak D call TRBD1 (5 bases). The CDR3 contains 14 residues. Trimming pared 6 bases from V and 16 bases from J, leaving 22 bases between. CDR1 and CDR2 from the germline V gene are SNHLY and FYNNEI. The CDR3 sequence is CASSPGGPGLRLHF. The CDR3 DNA sequence: TGTGCCAGCAGCCCGGGGGGACCGGGACTGAGACTCCACTTT.

The chain couples TRBV7-2 to TRBJ1-5, with D possibly being TRBD1 (6 bases). Trimming left V 4 bases short and J 6 bases short, with 10 bases between. Germline V gives CDR1 SGHTA, CDR2 FQGNSA. The CDR3 spans 13 residues. For the CDR3, the DNA is TGTGCCAGCAGCTATAGGGGGTCTCAGCCCCAGCATTTT. Protein product: CASSYRGSQPQHF.

The chain carries TRBV15 and TRBJ2-7; 7 bases map to TRBD1. V shed 5 bases and J 2 bases; nucleotides not matched to a gene: 9. From germline, CDR1 is LNHNV and CDR2 YYDKDF (reference sequence). The CDR3 totals 15 residues. The CDR3 nucleotides read TGTGCCACCAGCCTCGACCTAGACAGGGCCTACGAGCAGTACTTC. Protein product: CATSLDLDRAYEQYF.

In its sample, this clone was seen a few times. V and J are TRBV5-6 and TRBJ2-1; TRBD2 agrees at 10 bases. The V segment lost 0 bases and the J segment 2 bases; nucleotides outside the gene matches: 2. The length of the CDR3 is 16 residues. In germline, CDR1 is SGHDT, CDR2 YYEEEE. The CDR3 DNA reads as TGTGCCAGCAGCTTGGAAAGCGGGAGGGCCTACAATGAGCAGTTCTTC. Encoded protein: CASSLESGRAYNEQFF.

The chain combines TRBV9 with TRBJ2-5; a weak D match, TRBD2 (6 bases). V lost 0 bases and J 0 bases, leaving 9 bases between the germline ends. This CDR3 region has 15 residues. Germline CDR1 reads SGDLS; CDR2 reads YYNGEE. CDR3 nucleotide sequence: TGTGCCAGCAGCGTAGGGGCTAGCGACCAAGAGACCCAGTACTTC. Amino acids: CASSVGASDQETQYF. The variable domain in full, with the rest retrieved from reference TRBV9 and TRBJ2-5, is DSGVTQTPKHLITATGQRVTLRCSPRSGDLSVYWYQQSLDQGLQFLIQYYNGEERAKGNILERFSAQQFPDLHSELNLSSLELGDSALYFCASSVGASDQETQYFGPGTRLLVL.

This chain connects TRBV28 to TRBJ1-5; 7 bases map to TRBD1. The CDR3 is 15 amino acids. The germline CDR1 and CDR2 sequences are MDHEN and SYDVKM. Trimming removed 5 bases from V and 3 bases from J; junction bases left unmatched: 7. CDR3 nucleotides: TGTGCCAGCAGTCAGGACAGGATGAACAATCAGCCCCAGCATTTT. It encodes CASSQDRMNNQPQHF. Full variable domain (missing parts from reference TRBV28 and TRBJ1-5): DVKVTQSSRYLVKRTGEKVFLECVQDMDHENMFWYRQDPGLGLRLIYFSYDVKMKEKGDIPEGYSVSREKKERFSLILESASTNQTSMYLCASSQDRMNNQPQHFGDGTRLSIL.

This clone showed up just once. This rearrangement joins TRBV25-1 to TRBJ1-4; perhaps TRBD1 as D (6 bases). This CDR3 has 14 residues. Looked up from germline, CDR1 is MGHDK and CDR2 is SYGVNS. Trimming removed 2 bases from V and 4 bases from J, with 8 bases in between. The CDR3 here is CASSEGQYNEKLFF. The DNA of the CDR3 is TGTGCCAGCAGTGAAGGACAGTATAATGAAAAACTGTTTTTT. Using reference TRBV25-1 and TRBJ1-4 for the parts outside the CDR3, the full variable domain is EADIYQTPRYLVIGTGKKITLECSQTMGHDKMYWYQQDPGMELHLIHYSYGVNSTEKGDLSSESTVSRIRTEHFPLTLESARPSHTSQYLCASSEGQYNEKLFFGSGTQLSVL.

This clone has a handful of counts. The rearrangement links TRBV27 to TRBJ1-2, with unresolved D. Between the trimmed V and J ends, which lost 5 bases and 3 bases, there was a span of 16 bases. The CDR3 has 15 residues. Germline CDR1 and CDR2: MNHEY and SMNVEV (reference sequence). The CDR3 coding sequence is TGTGCCAGCAGTCCATCTCGAACAGTTTACTATGGCTACACCTTC. As protein: CASSPSRTVYYGYTF.

This chain joins TRBV10-1 and TRBJ2-7, with D perhaps TRBD1 (6 bases). The germline gives CDR1 WNHNN, CDR2 SYGVQD (reference sequence). Trimming took 8 bases from V and 6 from J, leaving 20 bases between them. There are 14 residues in the CDR3. This CDR3 is CASSQQGVGTEQYF. The CDR3 coding sequence is TGCGCCAGCTCCCAACAGGGAGTGGGGACCGAGCAGTACTTC.

The rearrangement uses TRBV6-5 and TRBJ1-1; weak D call: TRBD1 (6 bases). Trimming cost V 0 bases and J 7 bases, with 12 bases left between them. In germline, CDR1 is MNHEY, CDR2 SVGAGI. The CDR3 sequence is 14 residues long. The CDR3 loop is CASSYSNGGLEAFF. DNA of the CDR3: TGTGCCAGCAGTTACTCGAACGGGGGGCTTGAAGCTTTCTTT.

The chain is built from TRBV27 and TRBJ2-3; weak D call: TRBD2 (5 bases). CDR3 size: 14 residues. Trimming took off 6 bases at V and 0 bases at J, with 10 bases between the two ends. Germline V gene data show CDR1 as MNHEY and CDR2 as SMNVEV (reference sequence). CDR3 in amino acids: CASRTGTSTDTQYF. The DNA for the CDR3 is TGTGCCAGCAGGACGGGAACTAGCACAGATACGCAGTATTTT.

This rearrangement joins TRBV7-8 to TRBJ1-2; 8 nucleotides line up with TRBD1. The ends lost 5 bases at V and 2 bases at J; junction bases unmatched: 4. The CDR3 is 14 amino acids. Germline assignment: CDR1 SGHVS and CDR2 FQNEAQ. Here the CDR3 DNA reads TGTGCCAGCAGCCCAAGGACAGGGAACTATGGCTACACCTTC. This encodes CASSPRTGNYGYTF.